This T cell receptor (beta chain) was sequenced in a study of blood T cell repertoires in COVID-19. The table came from immunoSEQ multiplex PCR; TCRdb's copy has only in-frame clones and leaves some out. The sample records some 200,000 clones, 84% being singletons. The CDR3 spans 13 residues. V dropped 5 bases and J dropped 2 bases, with 9 bases sitting between them. Germline V gives CDR1 SNHLY, CDR2 FYNNEI. The sequencing sample was made of peripheral blood. The chain couples TRBV2 to TRBJ1-2, with D perhaps matching TRBD1 (6 bases). This receptor was taken from a human donor with acute or convalescent COVID-19. The donor label of this sample is uncertain. CDR3 nucleotides: TGTGCCAGCAGTAGGGACACGAACTATGGCTACACCTTC. This sequence encodes CASSRDTNYGYTF.